Each of the 11 T cell receptor beta chains below was sequenced from the same sample in a study of OX40 agonist ivuxolimab in advanced cancers. Profiling relied on immunoSEQ multiplex PCR, and the TCRdb table lists in-frame clones only, not all of them. The table records 20,000 to 30,000 clones, roughly 73% of them present only once. This specimen was CD4+ or CD8+ T cells sorted from blood, taken in a trial of the OX40 agonist ivuxolimab. The receptors were sampled from an adult with an advanced solid tumor such as melanoma, head and neck, liver or kidney cancer.

The chain links TRBV5-6 to TRBJ1-5, with D perhaps TRBD1 (5 bases). The CDR3 length is 14 residues. Germline V gene data show CDR1 as SGHDT and CDR2 as YYEEEE. The V end lost 5 bases, the J end lost 0 bases, and 9 bases lay between the germline ends. CDR3 bases: TGTGCCAGCAGGGACACTAATAGCAATCAGCCCCAGCATTTT. This translates into CASRDTNSNQPQHF. Variable domain in full (rest from reference TRBV5-6 and TRBJ1-5): DAGVTQSPTHLIKTRGQQVTLRCSPKSGHDTVSWYQQALGQGPQFIFQYYEEEERQRGNFPDRFSGHQFPNYSSELNVNALLLGDSALYLCASRDTNSNQPQHFGDGTRLSIL.

The gene calls are TRBV7-9 and TRBJ2-1; a weak D match, TRBD1 (5 bases). The CDR3 has 15 amino acids. Germline CDR1 and CDR2: SEHNR and FQNEAQ (reference sequence). V shed 4 bases and J shed 3 bases, with 13 bases lying between them. The CDR3 nucleotides read TGTGCCAGCAGCTCGCCGGACACGAACTACAATGAGCAGTTCTTC. Protein sequence: CASSSPDTNYNEQFF. The whole variable domain, filled in from reference TRBV7-9 and TRBJ2-1, reads DTGVSQNPRHKITKRGQNVTFRCDPISEHNRLYWYRQTLGQGPEFLTYFQNEAQLEKSRLLSDRFSAERPKGSFSTLEIQRTEQGDSAMYLCASSSPDTNYNEQFFGPGTRLTVL.

The rearrangement joins TRBV7-9 to TRBJ2-3; TRBD1 is a possible D gene (7 bases). Germline lookup yields CDR1 SEHNR and CDR2 FQNEAQ (reference sequence). The CDR3 extends over 16 amino acids. The V end was cut by 4 bases, the J end by 2 bases, with 16 bases between. In DNA, the CDR3 is TGTGCCAGCAGCTCCACAGGGGCGGGACTCACAGATACGCAGTATTTT. Its translation: CASSSTGAGLTDTQYF.

Remarks on this clone: At one of its ends the junction is not consistent with the germline gene, which may arise from a read error. V and J are TRBV20-1 and TRBJ2-1; D unclear. Germline V gives CDR1 DFQATT, CDR2 SNEGSKA (reference sequence). The CDR3 covers 11 residues. This chain's CDR3 is CGARKSHEHFF. CDR3 nucleotides: TGCGGTGCTAGAAAAAGCCATGAGCATTTCTTC.

The V gene is TRBV4-2, the J gene TRBJ1-1; D ambiguous. This CDR3 is built from 15 residues. From germline, CDR1 is LGHNA and CDR2 YNFKEQ. V shed 0 bases and J shed 0 bases, with 8 bases lying between them. CDR3 DNA: TGTGCCAGCAGCCAAGAATCCGGGATGAACACTGAAGCTTTCTTT. Its protein product is CASSQESGMNTEAFF.

For the CDR3, the DNA is TGTGCCAGCAGCGTAGCGGGGCGGGGGTACGAGCAGTACTTC. Its translation: CASSVAGRGYEQYF. The V call is TRBV9, the J call TRBJ2-7; 7 bases map to TRBD2. This CDR3 comprises 14 residues. The V and J ends lost 0 bases and 4 bases, in that order; junction bases with no gene match: 4. CDR1 SGDLS and CDR2 YYNGEE come from the germline V gene.

Sample share makes this clone medium-sized. The V and J genes are TRBV7-9 and TRBJ1-1; D remains ambiguous. The V gene lost 0 bases and the J gene lost 10 bases, with 12 bases spanning the gap. The CDR3 totals 13 residues. Germline V gene lookup returns CDR1 SEHNR and CDR2 FQNEAQ (reference sequence). The CDR3 coding sequence is TGTGCCAGCAGCTTAGCGCTCGGCCCCGCAGCTTTCTTT. This sequence encodes CASSLALGPAAFF.

Only one count was recorded for this clone. V usage is TRBV5-1 and J usage is TRBJ1-1; D not certain. Germline assignment: CDR1 SGHRS and CDR2 YFSETQ. The CDR3 length is 13 residues. V was pared by 0 bases and J by 0 bases, with 3 bases between. CDR3 sequence: CASSLGLNTEAFF. Written as DNA, the CDR3 is TGCGCCAGCAGCTTGGGTTTGAACACTGAAGCTTTCTTT.

The chain employs TRBV5-4 and TRBJ1-2; D perhaps matches TRBD1 (5 bases). This CDR3 has 14 residues. Trimming shortened V by 4 bases and J by 4 bases, and 14 bases separated the two germline ends. Germline-derived CDR1 and CDR2 are SGHNT and YYREEE (reference sequence). The chain's CDR3 is CASSPGGSGYGYTF. CDR3 DNA sequence: TGTGCCAGCAGCCCCGGGGGGAGCGGCTATGGCTACACCTTC.

Only a few counts were recorded for this clone. This chain links TRBV7-8 with TRBJ2-2; maybe TRBD1 (6 bases). Germline assignment: CDR1 SGHVS and CDR2 FQNEAQ. The CDR3 runs 17 residues. The ends were cut back, 5 bases at V and 3 bases at J, with 19 bases in the middle. CDR3 in amino acids: CASSPQGKGGDTGELFF. CDR3 in DNA: TGTGCCAGCAGCCCCCAGGGGAAAGGGGGAGACACCGGGGAGCTGTTTTTT.

The genes are TRBV6-1 and TRBJ1-1; 7 nucleotides align to TRBD1. This CDR3 has 15 amino acids. Germline V gene lookup returns CDR1 MNHNS and CDR2 SASEGT. The V gene end was trimmed by 2 bases and the J gene end by 6 bases; junction bases not matched to a gene: 9. CDR3 amino acids: CASSEMQGGGSEAFF. The CDR3 DNA sequence: TGTGCCAGCAGTGAAATGCAGGGGGGAGGCTCTGAAGCTTTCTTT.